The T cell receptor (beta chain) under discussion was sequenced for a study of human T cells and chemical hapten exposure. CDR3 length: 13 residues. V gave up 0 bases and J gave up 1 base, with 4 bases separating them. The V gene's germline CDR1 is SGDLS and CDR2 YYNGEE. One entry per CDR3 protein, called by TCRdb with MiXCR from the RACE reads. This sample yields under 450,000 distinct CDR3 sequences, of which about 6% are seen a single time; less than 6.5% belongs to the top ten. Time point reported: patch test 2, 6 weeks after DPC sensitization. This sample's treatment: therapeutic diphenylcyclopropenone sensitization with weekly scalp DPC.

The sample consisted of whole blood, taken in connection with sensitization to the hapten diphenylcyclopropenone (DPC). This chain links TRBV9 with TRBJ2-5; D unclear. This clonotype originated in a woman aged 18-35 years with alopecia areata. Some clones in this sample may be carry-over from other donors' samples. CDR3 amino acids: CASSVEVQETQYF. CDR3 sequence (DNA): TGTGCCAGCAGCGTAGAAGTCCAAGAGACCCAGTACTTC.